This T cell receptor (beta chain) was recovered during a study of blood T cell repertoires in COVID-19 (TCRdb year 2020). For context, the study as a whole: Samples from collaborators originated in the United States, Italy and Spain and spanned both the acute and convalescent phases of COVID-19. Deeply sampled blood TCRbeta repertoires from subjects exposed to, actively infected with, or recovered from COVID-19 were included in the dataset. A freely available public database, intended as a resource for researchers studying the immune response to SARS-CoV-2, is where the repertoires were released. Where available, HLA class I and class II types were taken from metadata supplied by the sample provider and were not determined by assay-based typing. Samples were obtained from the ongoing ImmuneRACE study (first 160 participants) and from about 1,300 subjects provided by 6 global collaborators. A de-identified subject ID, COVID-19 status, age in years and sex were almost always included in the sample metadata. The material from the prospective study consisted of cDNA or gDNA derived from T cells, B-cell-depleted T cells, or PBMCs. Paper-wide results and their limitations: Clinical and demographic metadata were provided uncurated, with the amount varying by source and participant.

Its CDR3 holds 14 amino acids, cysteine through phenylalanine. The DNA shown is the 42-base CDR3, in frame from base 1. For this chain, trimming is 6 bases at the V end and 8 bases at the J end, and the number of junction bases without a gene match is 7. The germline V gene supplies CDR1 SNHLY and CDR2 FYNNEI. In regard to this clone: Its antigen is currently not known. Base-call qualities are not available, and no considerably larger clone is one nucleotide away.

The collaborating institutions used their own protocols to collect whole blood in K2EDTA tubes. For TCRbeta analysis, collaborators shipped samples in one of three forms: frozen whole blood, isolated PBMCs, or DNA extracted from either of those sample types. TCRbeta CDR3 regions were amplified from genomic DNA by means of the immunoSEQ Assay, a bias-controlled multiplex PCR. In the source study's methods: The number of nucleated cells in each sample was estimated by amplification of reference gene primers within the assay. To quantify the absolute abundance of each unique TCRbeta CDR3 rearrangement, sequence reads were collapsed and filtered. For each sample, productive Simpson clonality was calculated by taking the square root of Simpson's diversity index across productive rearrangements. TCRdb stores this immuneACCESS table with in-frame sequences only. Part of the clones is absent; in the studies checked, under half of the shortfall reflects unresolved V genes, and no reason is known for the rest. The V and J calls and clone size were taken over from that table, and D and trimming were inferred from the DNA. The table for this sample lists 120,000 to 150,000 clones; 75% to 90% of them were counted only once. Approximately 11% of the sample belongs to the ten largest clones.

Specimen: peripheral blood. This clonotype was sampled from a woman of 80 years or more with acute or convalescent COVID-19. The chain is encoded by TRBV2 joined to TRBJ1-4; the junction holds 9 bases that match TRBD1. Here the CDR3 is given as CASRSQGAGEKLFF. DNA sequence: TGTGCCAGCAGATCACAGGGGGCAGGGGAAAAACTGTTTTTT.